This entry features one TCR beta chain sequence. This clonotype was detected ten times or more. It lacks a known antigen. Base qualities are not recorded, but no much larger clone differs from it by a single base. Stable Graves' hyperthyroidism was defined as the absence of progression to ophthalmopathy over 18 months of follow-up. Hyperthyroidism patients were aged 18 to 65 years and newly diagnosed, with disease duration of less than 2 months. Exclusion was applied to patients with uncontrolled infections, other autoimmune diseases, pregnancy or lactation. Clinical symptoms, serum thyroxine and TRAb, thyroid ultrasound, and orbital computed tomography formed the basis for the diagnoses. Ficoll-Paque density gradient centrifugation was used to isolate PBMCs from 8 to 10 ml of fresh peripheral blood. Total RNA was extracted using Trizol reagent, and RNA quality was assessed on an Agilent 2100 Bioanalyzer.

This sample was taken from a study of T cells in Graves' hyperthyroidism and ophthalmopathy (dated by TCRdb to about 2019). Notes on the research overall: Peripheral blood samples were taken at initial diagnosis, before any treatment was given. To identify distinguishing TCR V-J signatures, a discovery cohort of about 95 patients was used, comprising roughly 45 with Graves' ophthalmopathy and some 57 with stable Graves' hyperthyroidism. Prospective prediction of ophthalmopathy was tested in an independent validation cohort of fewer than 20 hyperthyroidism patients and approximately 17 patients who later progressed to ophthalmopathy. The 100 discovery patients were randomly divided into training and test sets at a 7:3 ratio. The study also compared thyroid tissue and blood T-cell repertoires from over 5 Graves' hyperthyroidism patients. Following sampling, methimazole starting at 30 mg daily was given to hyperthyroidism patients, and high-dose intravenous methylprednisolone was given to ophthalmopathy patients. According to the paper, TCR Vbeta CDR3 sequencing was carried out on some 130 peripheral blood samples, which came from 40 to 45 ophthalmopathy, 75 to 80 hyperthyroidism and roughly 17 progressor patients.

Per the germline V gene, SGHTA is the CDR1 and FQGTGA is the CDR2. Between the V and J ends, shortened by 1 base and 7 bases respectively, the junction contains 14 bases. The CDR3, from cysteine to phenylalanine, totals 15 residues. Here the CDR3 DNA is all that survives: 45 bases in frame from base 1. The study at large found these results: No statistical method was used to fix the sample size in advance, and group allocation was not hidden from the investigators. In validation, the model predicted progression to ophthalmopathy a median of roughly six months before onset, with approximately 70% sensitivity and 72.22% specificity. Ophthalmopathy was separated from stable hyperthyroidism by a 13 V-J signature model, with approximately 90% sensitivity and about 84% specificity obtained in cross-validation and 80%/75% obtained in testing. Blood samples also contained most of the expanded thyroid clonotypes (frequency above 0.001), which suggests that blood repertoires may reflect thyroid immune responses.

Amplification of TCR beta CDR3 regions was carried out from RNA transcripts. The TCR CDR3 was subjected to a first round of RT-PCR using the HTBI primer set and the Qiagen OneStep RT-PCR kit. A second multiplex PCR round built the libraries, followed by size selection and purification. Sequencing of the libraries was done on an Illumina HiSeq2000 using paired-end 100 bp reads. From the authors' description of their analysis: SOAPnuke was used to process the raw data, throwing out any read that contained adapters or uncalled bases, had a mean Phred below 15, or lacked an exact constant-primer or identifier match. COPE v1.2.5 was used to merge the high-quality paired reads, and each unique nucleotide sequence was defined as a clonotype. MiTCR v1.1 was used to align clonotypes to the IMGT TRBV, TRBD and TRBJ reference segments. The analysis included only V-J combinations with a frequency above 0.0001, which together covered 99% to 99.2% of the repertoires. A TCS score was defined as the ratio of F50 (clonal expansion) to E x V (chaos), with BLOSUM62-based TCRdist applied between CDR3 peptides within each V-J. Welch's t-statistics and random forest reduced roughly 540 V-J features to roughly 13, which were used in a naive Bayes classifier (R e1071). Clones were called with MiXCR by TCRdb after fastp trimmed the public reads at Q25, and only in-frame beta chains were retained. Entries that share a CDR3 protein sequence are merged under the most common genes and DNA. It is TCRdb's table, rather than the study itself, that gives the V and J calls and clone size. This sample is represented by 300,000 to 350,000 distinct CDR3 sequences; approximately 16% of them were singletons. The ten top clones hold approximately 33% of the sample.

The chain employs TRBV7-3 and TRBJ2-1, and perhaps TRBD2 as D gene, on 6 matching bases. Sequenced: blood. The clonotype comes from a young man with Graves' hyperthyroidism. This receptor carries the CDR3 CASSLIPGVGNEQFF. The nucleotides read TGTGCCAGCAGCTTAATCCCGGGAGTTGGAAATGAGCAGTTCTTC.